A single sample is the source of the 12 T cell receptor beta chains below, sequenced in a study of OX40 agonist ivuxolimab in advanced cancers. Clones were sequenced by immunoSEQ multiplex PCR, and TCRdb holds only the in-frame ones, with some missing. The sample yields 10,000 to 15,000 clones, roughly three quarters seen once. This material consisted of CD4+ or CD8+ T cells sorted from blood, taken in a trial of the OX40 agonist ivuxolimab. Source of these receptors: an adult with an advanced solid tumor such as melanoma, head and neck, liver or kidney cancer.

The chain joins TRBV19 to TRBJ1-1, with D hard to call. CDR1 is LNHDA, CDR2 SQIVND, per germline (reference sequence). Trimming took 4 bases from V and 6 from J, leaving 9 bases between them. The CDR3 loop spans 12 amino acids. The CDR3 loop reads CASSNPTPEAFF. As DNA, the CDR3 is TGTGCCAGTAGTAACCCCACCCCTGAAGCTTTCTTT. The whole variable domain, filled in from reference TRBV19 and TRBJ1-1, reads DGGITQSPKYLFRKEGQNVTLSCEQNLNHDAMYWYRQDPGQGLRLIYYSQIVNDFQKGDIAEGYSVSREKKESFPLTVTSAQKNPTAFYLCASSNPTPEAFFGQGTRLTVV.

This CDR3 is CASSPVNYGYTF. The CDR3, as DNA: TGTGCCAGCTCACCAGTTAACTATGGCTACACCTTC. V usage is TRBV18 and J usage is TRBJ1-2; no firm D call. There are 12 residues in the CDR3. V was clipped by 2 bases and J by 1 base, with 2 bases between them. The V gene's germline CDR1 is KGHSH and CDR2 LQKENI. Filled out from reference TRBV18 and TRBJ1-2, the complete variable domain reads NAGVMQNPRHLVRRRGQEARLRCSPMKGHSHVYWYRQLPEEGLKFMVYLQKENIIDESGMPKERFSAEFPKEGPSILRIQQVVRGDSAAYFCASSPVNYGYTFGSGTRLTVV.

This clone is a singleton in its sample. The CDR3 protein is CASSQASGGTPYEQYF. DNA for the CDR3: TGCGCCAGCAGCCAAGCGTCGGGCGGGACCCCCTACGAGCAGTACTTC. The genes are TRBV4-3 and TRBJ2-7; weak D call: TRBD2 (6 bases). There are 16 residues in the CDR3. V lost 1 base and J 2 bases, leaving 15 bases between the germline ends. From germline, CDR1 is LGHNA and CDR2 YSLEER.

This rearrangement joins TRBV28 to TRBJ1-2; D is perhaps TRBD1 (5 bases). V lost 4 bases and J 7 bases, leaving 7 bases between the germline ends. The germline CDR1 and CDR2 sequences are MDHEN and SYDVKM. The CDR3 runs to 11 residues. In DNA, the CDR3 is TGTGCCAGCAGTTGGGGGTTTGGCTACACCTTC. Protein product: CASSWGFGYTF.

The V and J genes are TRBV6-6 and TRBJ2-2, with 8 bases aligning to TRBD1. Looked up from germline, CDR1 is MNHNY and CDR2 is SVGAGI (reference sequence). Trimming cost V 6 bases and J 7 bases; bases outside gene matches: 10. The CDR3 loop spans 15 amino acids. The CDR3 protein is CASSRVGQEGGELFF. Here the CDR3 DNA reads TGTGCCAGCAGCAGGGTGGGACAGGAGGGCGGGGAGCTGTTTTTT.

The genes are TRBV4-3 and TRBJ2-7; D call uncertain. V was trimmed by 0 bases and J by 1 base, leaving 10 bases between them. CDR1 LGHNA and CDR2 YSLEER come from the germline V gene. The CDR3 runs to 15 residues. CDR3 nucleotides: TGCGCCAGCAGCCAAGACAGCAGCCTATCCTACGAGCAGTACTTC. As protein: CASSQDSSLSYEQYF.

The chain joins TRBV7-9 to TRBJ1-1; TRBD1 matches 10 bases. J gave up 3 bases and V 1 base, and 5 bases lay outside the gene matches. Germline-derived CDR1 and CDR2 are SEHNR and FQNEAQ (reference sequence). The CDR3 contains 16 residues. The CDR3 spells CASSLDGTGVDTEAFF. For the CDR3, the DNA is TGTGCCAGCAGCTTAGACGGGACAGGGGTGGACACTGAAGCTTTCTTT.

The count of this clone is one. The chain carries TRBV30 and TRBJ2-1; 11 bases are a match to TRBD2. V trimming: 3 bases; J trimming: 0 bases; junction bases outside the gene matches: 13. CDR3 length: 19 amino acids. Per the germline V gene, CDR1 is GTSNPN and CDR2 is SVGIG (reference sequence). The CDR3: CAWSVLAGEERSSYNEQFF. DNA for the CDR3: TGTGCCTGGAGCGTACTAGCGGGAGAAGAACGGAGCTCCTACAATGAGCAGTTCTTC.

This clone occurred once. This sequence joins TRBV9 and TRBJ2-5; maybe TRBD2 (6 bases). The CDR3 totals 16 residues. Looked up from germline, CDR1 is SGDLS and CDR2 is YYNGEE. V was cut by 0 bases and J by 1 base, with 13 bases left in between. CDR3 coding DNA: TGTGCCAGCAGCGTAGCTTCGGGGGATTTCCAAGAGACCCAGTACTTC. Its translation: CASSVASGDFQETQYF.

The chain recombines TRBV14 with TRBJ1-3, with no clear D. Germline CDR1 reads SGHDN; CDR2 reads FVKESK. V was clipped by 1 base and J by 0 bases, with 7 bases between them. There are 15 residues in the CDR3. The chain's CDR3 is CASSQAWSSGNTIYF. The CDR3 nucleotides read TGTGCCAGCAGCCAAGCATGGTCCTCTGGAAACACCATATATTTT.

The J gene is TRBJ2-7, the V gene TRBV7-8; D gene unclear. This CDR3 region has 14 residues. With 3 bases removed from V and 1 base from J, the gap between germline ends came to 10 bases. Germline values: CDR1 SGHVS, CDR2 FQNEAQ. The CDR3 DNA reads TGTGCCAGCAGCTTTAAGCCTTTATCCTACGAGCAGTACTTC. Translating it yields CASSFKPLSYEQYF.

This chain links TRBV28 with TRBJ2-7; possible D gene TRBD1, 5 bases. The V gene's germline CDR1 is MDHEN and CDR2 SYDVKM. The V end lost 6 bases, the J end lost 0 bases, and 12 bases lay between the germline ends. This CDR3 is built from 14 residues. CDR3 protein: CASRTGKSSYEQYF. The CDR3 DNA is TGTGCCAGCAGAACAGGTAAAAGCTCCTACGAGCAGTACTTC.